This entry lists 28 T cell receptor beta chains sequenced from one sample in a study of OX40 agonist ivuxolimab in advanced cancers. Sequencing was performed with immunoSEQ multiplex PCR; in TCRdb, only in-frame clones are kept and a portion is missing. Among about 50,000 clones listed, about 81% were seen once. Specimen: CD4+ or CD8+ T cells sorted from blood, collected in a trial of the OX40 agonist ivuxolimab. These receptor sequences come from an adult with an advanced solid tumor such as melanoma, head and neck, liver or kidney cancer.

V gene TRBV2 combines with J gene TRBJ1-1; the match to TRBD1 covers 11 bases. Germline-derived CDR1 and CDR2 are SNHLY and FYNNEI. V dropped 7 bases and J dropped 0; count of bases not matched to a gene: 4. This CDR3 has 15 amino acids. This CDR3 is CASTGQGVVNTEAFF. Here the CDR3 DNA reads TGTGCCAGCACGGGACAGGGGGTCGTGAACACTGAAGCTTTCTTT.

The rearrangement joins TRBV6-4 to TRBJ2-3; TRBD2 agrees at 7 bases. V dropped 4 bases and J dropped 3; count of bases not matched to a gene: 13. Germline CDR1 reads MRHNA; CDR2 reads SNTAGT. The CDR3 length is 17 residues. The CDR3 region is CASSASGGRGGTDTQYF. The CDR3 DNA follows: TGTGCCAGCAGTGCTTCGGGAGGTCGTGGTGGGACAGATACGCAGTATTTT.

J is TRBJ2-5 and V is TRBV14; D might be TRBD1 or TRBD2, each matching 5 bases. The CDR3 loop spans 14 amino acids. Germline V CDR1 and CDR2: SGHDN, FVKESK. Trimming pared 0 bases from V and 5 bases from J, leaving 10 bases between. CDR3 sequence: CASSQERGRETQYF. The DNA for the CDR3 is TGTGCCAGCAGCCAAGAAAGGGGACGGGAGACCCAGTACTTC.

The chain couples TRBV5-6 to TRBJ2-7; TRBD2 aligns across 7 bases. Unmatched junction bases numbered 11, after V lost 2 bases and J lost 0 bases. Germline CDR1 SGHDT, CDR2 YYEEEE. The CDR3 has 17 residues. The CDR3 nucleotides are TGTGCCAGCAGCTTAGGACTAGTTTCCTTTAGCTCCTACGAGCAGTACTTC. Protein product: CASSLGLVSFSSYEQYF.

The genes are TRBV11-3 and TRBJ2-1; D is ambiguous. CDR3 length: 14 amino acids. CDR1 and CDR2 (germline): SGHNT, YENEEA. Between the trimmed V and J ends, which lost 3 bases and 6 bases, there was a span of 12 bases. The CDR3 DNA reads as TGTGCCAGCAGCTTTAGTGCCCCTCCCAATGAGCAGTTCTTC. Protein product: CASSFSAPPNEQFF.

The rearrangement links TRBV30 to TRBJ2-7, with D possibly being TRBD1 (7 bases). Trimming removed 1 base at V and 3 bases at J, with 16 bases between. Germline V gene lookup returns CDR1 GTSNPN and CDR2 SVGIG (reference sequence). CDR3 length equals 15 residues. CDR3 sequence: CAWSETGTAGYEQYF. The CDR3 DNA follows: TGTGCCTGGAGTGAAACCGGGACAGCGGGCTACGAGCAGTACTTC.

The rearrangement joins TRBV7-3 to TRBJ1-2; 8 positions agree with TRBD1. Unmatched junction bases numbered 3, after V lost 5 bases and J lost 4 bases. Looked up from germline, CDR1 is SGHTA and CDR2 is FQGTGA. This CDR3 contains 13 residues. CDR3 in DNA: TGTGCCAGCAGCCAAGGACAGGGCTATGGCTACACCTTC. The encoded protein is CASSQGQGYGYTF.

The chain uses TRBV7-2 and TRBJ2-1; 12 nucleotides agree with TRBD2. Germline V gene sequence: CDR1 SGHTA, CDR2 FQGNSA. The CDR3 extends over 15 amino acids. V trimming: 4 bases; J trimming: 4 bases; junction bases outside the gene matches: 2. CDR3 amino acids: CASSSGLAGYNEQFF. The CDR3 DNA follows: TGTGCCAGCAGCTCAGGACTAGCGGGATACAATGAGCAGTTCTTC.

The V and J genes are TRBV10-2 and TRBJ2-1, with 8 bases lining up with TRBD2. The V and J ends lost 5 bases and 9 bases, in that order; junction bases with no gene match: 12. The CDR3 length is 15 residues. Per the germline V gene, CDR1 is WSHSY and CDR2 is SAAADI. The CDR3 protein is CASSTTSATYGEQFF. CDR3 sequence (DNA): TGCGCCAGCAGTACGACTAGCGCCACCTACGGTGAGCAGTTCTTC.

The V call is TRBV9, the J call TRBJ1-1; D is undetermined. Germline V gives CDR1 SGDLS, CDR2 YYNGEE. This CDR3 contains 15 residues. V was cut by 1 base and J by 5 bases, with 15 bases left in between. CDR3 loop: CASSVLASSGTEAFF. In DNA form, the CDR3 reads TGTGCCAGCAGCGTATTAGCCAGCTCGGGGACTGAAGCTTTCTTT.

V usage is TRBV9 and J usage is TRBJ1-6; a possible D gene is TRBD1 (5 bases). Trimming removed 4 bases at V and 6 bases at J, with 11 bases between. Per germline, CDR1 SGDLS and CDR2 YYNGEE. CDR3 length: 14 amino acids. DNA of the CDR3: TGTGCCAGCAGCTATCAGGGTAGTAATTCACCCCTCCACTTT. It yields the protein CASSYQGSNSPLHF.

V usage is TRBV19 and J usage is TRBJ2-5; D unresolved. The DNA end lines up better with TRBJ2-7; the J call may be wrong. The CDR3 spans 15 residues. Germline V gene data show CDR1 as LNHDA and CDR2 as SQIVND (reference sequence). The CDR3 DNA follows: TGTGCCAGTAGTATCGGCGATCCCGCTTACTACGAGCAGTACTTC. This encodes CASSIGDPAYYEQYF.

This clone has a single count. The CDR3 region is CASSDWGGASQETQYF. For the CDR3, the DNA is TGTGCCAGCAGTGATTGGGGGGGAGCCTCCCAAGAGACCCAGTACTTC. The chain uses TRBV25-1 and TRBJ2-5; TRBD2 matches at 7 bases. J was trimmed by 1 base and V by 3 bases; bases with no gene match: 8. The CDR3 covers 16 residues. The germline gives CDR1 MGHDK, CDR2 SYGVNS.

The CDR3 protein is CASSQAPGQGFYEQYF. CDR3 DNA sequence: TGTGCCAGCAGCCAAGCCCCGGGACAGGGTTTCTACGAGCAGTACTTC. V and J are TRBV7-9 and TRBJ2-7; 9 bases are a match to TRBD1. J gave up 3 bases and V 5 bases, and 11 bases lay outside the gene matches. This CDR3 contains 16 residues. The germline gives CDR1 SEHNR, CDR2 FQNEAQ (reference sequence).

The chain recombines TRBV16 with TRBJ2-7, with a weak D call TRBD2 (5 bases). The CDR3 totals 14 residues. Germline CDR1 reads KGHSY; CDR2 reads FQNENV. Trimming left V 3 bases short and J 1 base short, with 10 bases between. The CDR3 DNA reads as TGTGCCAGCAGCCACATTAGCGAATCCTACGAGCAGTACTTC. It is translated as CASSHISESYEQYF.

About this clone: The junction shows a germline mismatch at one end, possibly a read error. The chain links TRBV19 to TRBJ1-1, with D unclear. Germline V gene sequence: CDR1 LNHDA, CDR2 SQIVND (reference sequence). This CDR3 has 14 residues. DNA for the CDR3: TGTGCCAGTAGTATAGTCGCCAGAAACAGTGAAGCTTTCTTT. It is translated as CASSIVARNSEAFF.

The CDR3 sequence is CASSLAGDNTEAFF. In DNA, the CDR3 is TGCGCCAGCAGCTTGGCCGGGGACAACACTGAAGCTTTCTTT. The chain is built from TRBV5-1 and TRBJ1-1; possible D gene TRBD1, 5 bases. V was pared by 0 bases and J by 2 bases, with 8 bases between. There are 14 residues in the CDR3. Germline CDR1 and CDR2: SGHRS and YFSETQ.

This rearrangement joins TRBV2 to TRBJ2-1; 9 bases fit TRBD2. CDR3 size: 14 residues. The germline V gene has CDR1 SNHLY and CDR2 FYNNEI. The trim removed 3 bases at V and 10 bases at J, leaving 7 bases unmatched. CDR3 coding DNA: TGTGCCAGCAGTGAGTTAGCGGGAGTCGGCGAGCAGTTCTTC. This gives the protein CASSELAGVGEQFF.

V gene TRBV4-3 combines with J gene TRBJ2-5, with no clear D. The CDR3 loop spans 14 amino acids. Trimming left V 0 bases short and J 5 bases short, with 10 bases between. Germline CDR1 LGHNA, CDR2 YSLEER. The CDR3 region has the DNA TGCGCCAGCAGCCAAGATGTAAACCGGGAGACCCAGTACTTC. This translates into CASSQDVNRETQYF.

This chain joins TRBV27 and TRBJ2-7, with TRBD2 matching 10 bases. The CDR3 length is 17 residues. Germline lookup yields CDR1 MNHEY and CDR2 SMNVEV (reference sequence). Trimming cost V 5 bases and J 2 bases; bases outside gene matches: 12. CDR3: CASSPYQTSGPAYEQYF. The DNA for the CDR3 is TGTGCCAGCAGTCCCTACCAGACTAGCGGGCCAGCCTACGAGCAGTACTTC.

On this clone itself: The junction does not match germline at one end; this may be a read error. The V and J genes are TRBV19 and TRBJ1-6; 9 bases line up with TRBD1. The V gene's germline CDR1 is LNHDA and CDR2 SQIVND (reference sequence). The CDR3 has 18 residues. CDR3 bases: TGTGCCAGTAGTCTAGACTACAGGGGGCTGGGAGATAATTCACCCCTCCACTTT. Its protein is CASSLDYRGLGDNSPLHF.

This chain connects TRBV28 to TRBJ2-7, with TRBD2 matching 7 bases. V was clipped by 8 bases and J by 5 bases; unmatched bases: 9. Germline V gene lookup returns CDR1 MDHEN and CDR2 SYDVKM. CDR3 size: 13 residues. CDR3 sequence (DNA): TGTGCCAGCTGGTCCGGGGGGAGGCACGAGCAGTACTTC. Translated: CASWSGGRHEQYF.

This clone was recorded a few times. The V gene is TRBV6-1, the J gene TRBJ2-7, with 13 bases aligning to TRBD2. The CDR3 length is 14 residues. Trimming took 6 bases from V and 5 from J; bases not matched to a gene: 4. Germline V gene sequence: CDR1 MNHNS, CDR2 SASEGT. CDR3 amino acids: CASRRTSGGDEQYF. In nucleotides, the CDR3 is TGTGCCAGCAGGAGGACTAGCGGGGGTGACGAGCAGTACTTC.

The V call is TRBV5-1, the J call TRBJ1-3; D might be TRBD1 (5 bases). Germline values: CDR1 SGHRS, CDR2 YFSETQ. CDR3 length equals 15 residues. V was trimmed by 1 base and J by 4 bases, leaving 12 bases between them. The CDR3 coding sequence is TGCGCCAGCAGCTTGACAGGACAATGGGGAAACACCATATATTTT. Translating it yields CASSLTGQWGNTIYF.

The V call is TRBV5-1, the J call TRBJ2-3; 13 nucleotides match TRBD2. The germline gives CDR1 SGHRS, CDR2 YFSETQ. The V gene end was trimmed by 4 bases and the J gene end by 0 bases; junction bases not matched to a gene: 5. The CDR3 runs to 17 residues. For the CDR3, the DNA is TGCGCCAGCAGCCGGGGACTAGCGGGGACAAGCACAGATACGCAGTATTTT. Translation: CASSRGLAGTSTDTQYF.

This chain uses TRBV4-1 with TRBJ1-1; TRBD1 is a possible D gene (6 bases). CDR3 length equals 15 residues. Per germline, CDR1 MGHRA and CDR2 YSYEKL. V was pared by 1 base and J by 3 bases, with 12 bases between. As DNA, the CDR3 is TGCGCCAGCAGCCAAGGGACAGCCCGGGACACTGAAGCTTTCTTT. Protein product: CASSQGTARDTEAFF.

The chain joins TRBV30 to TRBJ2-5; TRBD2 agrees at 9 bases. With the DNA end fitting TRBJ2-7 better, the J assignment may be wrong. The CDR3 length is 17 residues. Germline CDR1 reads GTSNPN; CDR2 reads SVGIG (reference sequence). DNA for the CDR3: TGTGCCTGGAGTCGGGGGGTGATTAGCGGGAGCTGGCGCGAGCAGTACTTC. Its protein product is CAWSRGVISGSWREQYF.

This rearrangement joins TRBV5-5 to TRBJ2-1, with D possibly being TRBD1 (5 bases). This CDR3 has 12 amino acids. Per germline, CDR1 SGHKS and CDR2 YYEKEE (reference sequence). Trimming pared 2 bases from V and 9 bases from J, leaving 9 bases between. In nucleotides, the CDR3 is TGTGCCAGCAGCTTTCCAAGGGGTGAGCAGTTCTTC. It encodes CASSFPRGEQFF.